One and the same sample provided the 2 T cell receptor beta chains below, sequenced in a study of blood T cells in healthy people across ages (dated by TCRdb to between 2015 and 2016). Libraries were built with 5' RACE. Sequencing relied on an Illumina HiSeq 2500. A second PCR of about 7 to 12 cycles was run with a J-beta primer mix and a sample-barcoded 5' primer. The raw public reads went through TCRdb reprocessing: fastp at Q25, MiXCR clone calling, in-frame beta chains kept. A single entry per CDR3 protein holds the most common genes and DNA from its merged rows. Within this sample are 650,000 to 950,000 distinct CDR3 sequences, with more than 40% of them counted one time only. The ten top clones hold about 21% of the sample. The sample was blood. The receptors originated from a man between 60 and 75 years old in good health.

The chain combines TRBV2 with TRBJ1-2; 9 bases map to TRBD1. The V gene's germline CDR1 is SNHLY and CDR2 FYNNEI. The CDR3 loop spans 16 amino acids. The trim removed 6 bases at V and 2 bases at J, leaving 10 bases unmatched. The CDR3 protein is CASRIRSGQGNYGYTF. CDR3 nucleotides: TGTGCCAGCAGGATTAGATCAGGACAGGGGAACTATGGCTACACCTTC.

V is TRBV11-3 and J is TRBJ1-1, with D hard to call. Deletions cut 5 bases from V and 1 base from J, with 11 bases between. The CDR3 has 14 residues. Germline V gene data show CDR1 as SGHNT and CDR2 as YENEEA. CDR3 residues: CASSPPSTNTEAFF. As DNA, the CDR3 is TGTGCCAGCAGCCCGCCTTCAACGAACACTGAAGCTTTCTTT.